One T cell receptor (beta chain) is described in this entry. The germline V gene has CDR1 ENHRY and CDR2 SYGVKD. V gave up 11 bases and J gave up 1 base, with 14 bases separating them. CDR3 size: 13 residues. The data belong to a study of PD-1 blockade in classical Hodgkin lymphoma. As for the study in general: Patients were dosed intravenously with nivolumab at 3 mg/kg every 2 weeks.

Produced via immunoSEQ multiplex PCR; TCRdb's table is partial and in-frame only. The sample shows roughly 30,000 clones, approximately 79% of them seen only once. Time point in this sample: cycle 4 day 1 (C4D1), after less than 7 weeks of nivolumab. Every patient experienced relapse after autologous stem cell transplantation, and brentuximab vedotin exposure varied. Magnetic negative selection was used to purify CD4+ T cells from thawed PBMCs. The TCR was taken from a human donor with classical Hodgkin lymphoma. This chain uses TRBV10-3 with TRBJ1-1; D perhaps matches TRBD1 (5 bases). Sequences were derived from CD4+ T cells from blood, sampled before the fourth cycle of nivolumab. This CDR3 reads CAAHPTGNTEAFF. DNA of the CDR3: TGTGCCGCCCACCCAACAGGGAACACTGAAGCTTTCTTT.